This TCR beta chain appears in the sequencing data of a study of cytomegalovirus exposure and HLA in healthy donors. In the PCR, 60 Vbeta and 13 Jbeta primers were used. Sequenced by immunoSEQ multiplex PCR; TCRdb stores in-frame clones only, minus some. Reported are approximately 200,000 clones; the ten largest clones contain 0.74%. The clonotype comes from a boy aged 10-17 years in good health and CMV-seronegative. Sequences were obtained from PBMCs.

The CDR3 sequence: CASSPRGAANTGELFF. In DNA, the CDR3 is TGTGCCAGCAGCCCTCGGGGGGCCGCGAACACCGGGGAGCTGTTTTTT. The chain has TRBV11-3 and TRBJ2-2, with D perhaps TRBD2 (7 bases). CDR1 is SGHNT and CDR2 is YENEEA in the germline V gene. The germline V and J ends were trimmed by 5 bases and 0 bases, with 13 bases remaining between them. The CDR3 runs 16 residues.